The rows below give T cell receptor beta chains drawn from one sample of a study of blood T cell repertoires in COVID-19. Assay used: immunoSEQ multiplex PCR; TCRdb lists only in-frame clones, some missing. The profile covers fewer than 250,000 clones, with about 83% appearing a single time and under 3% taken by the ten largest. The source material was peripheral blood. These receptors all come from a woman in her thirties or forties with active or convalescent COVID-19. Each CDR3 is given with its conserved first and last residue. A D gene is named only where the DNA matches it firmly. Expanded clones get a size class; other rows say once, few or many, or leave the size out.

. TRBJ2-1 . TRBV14 CASSQERWSGSYNEQFF TGTGCCAGCAGCCAAGAGAGGTGGAGCGGGTCCTACAATGAGCAGTTCTTC
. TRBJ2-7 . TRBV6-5 CASSYKAGNRDEQYF TGTGCCAGCAGTTACAAGGCAGGGAATAGAGACGAGCAGTACTTC
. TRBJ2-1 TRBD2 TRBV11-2 CASSLVGAPSGRKDNEQFF TGTGCCAGCAGCTTAGTAGGCGCCCCTAGCGGGAGAAAAGACAATGAGCAGTTCTTC
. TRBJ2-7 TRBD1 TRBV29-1 CSVVETGISEQYF TGCAGCGTTGTTGAGACAGGGATAAGCGAGCAGTACTTC
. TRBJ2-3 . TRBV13 CASSTPQGPRADTQYF TGTGCCAGCAGCACCCCCCAGGGGCCTCGGGCAGATACGCAGTATTTT
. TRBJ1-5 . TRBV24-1 CATSDQGRGRQPQHF TGTGCCACCAGTGATCAAGGCAGGGGTCGACAGCCCCAGCATTTT
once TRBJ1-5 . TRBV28 CASVVQGHNQPQHF TGTGCCAGCGTCGTACAGGGCCACAATCAGCCCCAGCATTTT
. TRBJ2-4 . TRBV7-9 CASSSRQDANIQYF TGTGCCAGCAGCTCCCGACAGGATGCGAACATTCAGTACTTC
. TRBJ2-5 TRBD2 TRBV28 CASSPFRTSGGTVGTQYF TGTGCCAGCAGTCCATTTAGGACTAGCGGGGGTACCGTCGGGACCCAGTACTTC
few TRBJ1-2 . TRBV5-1 CASSLSEGEGGYTF TGCGCCAGCAGCTTAAGTGAGGGAGAGGGCGGCTACACCTTC
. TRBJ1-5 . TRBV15 CATSRAGYGQPQHF TGTGCCACCAGCAGAGCAGGCTATGGTCAGCCCCAGCATTTT
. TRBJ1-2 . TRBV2 CASSVTETYGYTF TGTGCCAGCAGTGTGACAGAAACCTATGGCTACACCTTC
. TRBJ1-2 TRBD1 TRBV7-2 CASSFEPGQRGYTF TGTGCCAGCAGCTTTGAACCGGGACAGAGGGGCTACACCTTC
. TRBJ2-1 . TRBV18 CASSPSGLHNEQFF TGTGCCAGCTCACCATCCGGGTTACACAATGAGCAGTTCTTC
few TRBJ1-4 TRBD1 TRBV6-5 CASSRDRGSEKLFF TGTGCCAGCAGTCGGGACAGGGGATCTGAAAAACTGTTTTTT
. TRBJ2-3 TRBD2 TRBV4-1 CASSPGLAGGQDTQYF TGCGCCAGCAGCCCAGGACTAGCGGGGGGGCAAGATACGCAGTATTTT
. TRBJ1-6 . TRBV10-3 CAIKSGTRNSPLHF TGTGCCATCAAATCCGGGACACGAAATTCACCCCTCCACTTT
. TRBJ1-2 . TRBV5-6 CASSLVGRRDPGGYTF TGTGCCAGCAGCTTGGTTGGACGCCGGGATCCGGGGGGCTACACCTTC
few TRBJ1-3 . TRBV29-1 CSVGVGRLNSGNTIYF TGCAGCGTTGGGGTTGGCAGGCTTAACTCTGGAAACACCATATATTTT
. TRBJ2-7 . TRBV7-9 CASSLGRGSHSSYEQYF TGTGCCAGCAGTCTAGGGCGGGGCTCGCACAGCTCCTACGAGCAGTACTTC
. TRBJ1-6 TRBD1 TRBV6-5 CASTEGQAINSPLHF TGTGCCAGCACCGAGGGACAGGCCATTAATTCACCCCTCCACTTT
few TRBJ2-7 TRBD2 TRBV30 CAWQGGLAGGSSYEQYF TGTGCCTGGCAGGGGGGACTAGCGGGAGGGTCCTCCTACGAGCAGTACTTC
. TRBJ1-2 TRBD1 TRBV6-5 CAISQGNYGYTF TGTGCCATCTCACAGGGGAACTATGGCTACACCTTC
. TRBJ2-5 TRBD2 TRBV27 CASSTGGLRETQYF TGTGCCAGCAGTACGGGGGGATTAAGGGAGACCCAGTACTTC
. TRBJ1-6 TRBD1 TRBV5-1 CASSSVTGGNSPLHF TGCGCCAGCAGCTCCGTGACAGGGGGAAATTCACCCCTCCACTTT
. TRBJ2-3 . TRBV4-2 CASSNSPVGVDTQYF TGTGCCAGCAGCAACTCCCCGGTTGGAGTAGATACGCAGTATTTT
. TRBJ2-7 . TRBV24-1 CATSERGSAWDEQYF TGTGCCACCAGTGAAAGGGGTTCCGCCTGGGACGAGCAGTACTTC
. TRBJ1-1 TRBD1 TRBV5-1 CASSARQGVEAFF TGCGCCAGCAGCGCCAGACAGGGGGTTGAAGCTTTCTTT
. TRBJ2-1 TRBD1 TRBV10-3 CAISLSIDRGTDNEQFF TGTGCCATCAGTTTATCCATCGACAGGGGAACGGACAATGAGCAGTTCTTC
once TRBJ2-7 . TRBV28 CASTRRGEQYF TGTGCCAGCACGCGACGGGGCGAGCAGTACTTC
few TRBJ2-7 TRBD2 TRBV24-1 CATSDREGYEQYF TGTGCCACCAGTGATAGGGAGGGCTACGAGCAGTACTTC
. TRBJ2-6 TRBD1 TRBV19 CASSIVRTGLGANVLTF TGTGCCAGTAGTATAGTGCGGACAGGGCTTGGGGCCAACGTCCTGACTTTC
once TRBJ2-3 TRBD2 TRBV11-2 CASSLLIGTGGPPDTQYF TGTGCCAGCAGCTTACTGATCGGAACGGGGGGGCCTCCAGATACGCAGTATTTT
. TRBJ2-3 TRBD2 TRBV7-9 CASSLTSGSMADTQYF TGTGCCAGCAGCTTGACTAGCGGGAGTATGGCAGATACGCAGTATTTT
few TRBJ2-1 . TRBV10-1 CASVSGRPMSSYNEQFF TGCGCCAGCGTGTCGGGAAGACCGATGAGCTCCTACAATGAGCAGTTCTTC
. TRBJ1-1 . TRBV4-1 CASSRTDEAFF TGCGCCAGCAGTCGGACAGACGAAGCTTTCTTT
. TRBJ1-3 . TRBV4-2 CASSQVTGISGNTIYF TGTGCCAGCAGCCAAGTAACGGGAATCTCTGGAAACACCATATATTTT
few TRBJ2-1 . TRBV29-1 CSVDRGALNEQFF TGCAGCGTTGATCGGGGTGCTCTTAATGAGCAGTTCTTC
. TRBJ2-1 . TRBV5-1 CASSLTQLFGGEQFF TGCGCCAGCAGCTTGACCCAGTTATTCGGGGGTGAGCAGTTCTTC
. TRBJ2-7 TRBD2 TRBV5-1 CASSLGLALTYEQYF TGCGCCAGCAGCTTGGGACTAGCCCTGACCTACGAGCAGTACTTC
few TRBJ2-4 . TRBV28 CASSFGGGGAKNIQYF TGTGCCAGCAGTTTTGGGGGGGGCGGTGCCAAAAACATTCAGTACTTC
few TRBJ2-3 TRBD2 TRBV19 CASRSTSGGTDTQYF TGTGCCAGTCGAAGTACTAGCGGGGGCACAGATACGCAGTATTTT
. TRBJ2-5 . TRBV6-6 CASSYGAGEGGETQYF TGTGCCAGCAGTTACGGCGCGGGAGAAGGGGGGGAGACCCAGTACTTC
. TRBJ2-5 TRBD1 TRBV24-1 CATSDSGQGQETQYF TGTGCCACCAGTGATTCCGGACAGGGTCAAGAGACCCAGTACTTC
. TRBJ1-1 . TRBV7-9 CASSPGEGRNTEAFF TGTGCCAGCAGCCCGGGGGAGGGAAGAAACACTGAAGCTTTCTTT
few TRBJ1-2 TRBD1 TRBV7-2 CASSPWTGGHGYTF TGTGCCAGCAGCCCCTGGACAGGGGGACATGGCTACACCTTC
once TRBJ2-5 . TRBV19 CASSDRTDEETQYF TGTGCCAGTAGTGACCGGACAGATGAAGAGACCCAGTACTTC
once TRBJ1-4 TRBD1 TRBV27 CASSFGGTGWEKLFF TGTGCCAGCAGTTTTGGAGGGACAGGGTGGGAAAAACTGTTTTTT